This T cell receptor beta chain was recovered during a study of HIV-infected patients and healthy controls. The repertoire came from unfractionated whole blood and reflected all unsorted peripheral T cells. The CDR3 sequence is 13 residues long. CDR1 and CDR2 from the germline V gene are KGHDR and SFDVKD. V lost 4 bases and J 6 bases, leaving 12 bases between the germline ends. This clonotype was observed many times. Antigen: not known. Regarding the study as a whole: Eight alpha and eight beta V genes differed significantly in mean usage between HIV-infected patients and controls. Donor HLA types were not determined in the study. MAIT alpha-chain CDR3s were frequent in healthy controls, depleted in HIV+.

Alpha and beta constant-region primers primed reverse transcription of around 500 ng RNA. Each of the alpha and beta chains got its own library through chain-specific third strand synthesis with indices. The cDNA received a 5' RACE adapter containing a random hexamer plus an SP2 sequencing primer site. A single record per CDR3 protein comes from TCRdb applying MiXCR to the 5' RACE reads. This sample has about 10,000 distinct CDR3 sequences; around 8% occur once, and the top ten carry 5.5% to 7.5%. The rearrangement joins TRBV24-1 to TRBJ2-7; no clear D gene. What was sequenced was blood. This sequence originates from an adult in good health. CDR3 loop: CATSDSHRGEQYF. CDR3 in DNA: TGTGCCACCAGTGACTCCCACAGAGGCGAGCAGTACTTC.